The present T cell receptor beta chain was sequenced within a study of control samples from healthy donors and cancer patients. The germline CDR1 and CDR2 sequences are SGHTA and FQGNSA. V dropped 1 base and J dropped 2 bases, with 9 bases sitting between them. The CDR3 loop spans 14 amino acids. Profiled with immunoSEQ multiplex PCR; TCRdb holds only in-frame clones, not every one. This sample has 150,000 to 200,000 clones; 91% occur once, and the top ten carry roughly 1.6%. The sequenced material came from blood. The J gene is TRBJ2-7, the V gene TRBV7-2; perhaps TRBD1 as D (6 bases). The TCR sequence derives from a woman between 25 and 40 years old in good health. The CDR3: CASSLDRDAYEQYF. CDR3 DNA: TGTGCCAGCAGCTTAGACAGGGACGCCTACGAGCAGTACTTC.